Listed below are T cell receptor beta chains from one sample, sequenced in a study of T cell repertoires in ileal Crohn's disease. Repertoires were generated with immunoSEQ multiplex PCR, while TCRdb's copy carries only in-frame clones and drops some. The table has about 7,400 clones, around 74% seen once; the top ten hold less than 8.5%. Input material: ileal tissue. The receptors derive from an adult with Crohn's disease. CDR3s include the opening cysteine and the closing phenylalanine or tryptophan. Fields, in order: clone size, J gene, V gene, D gene, CDR3 protein, CDR3 DNA. D genes are given only for firm matches. For some rows the clone size is stated as once, few or many, or as a class when expanded; others skip it.

.	TRBJ1-6	TRBV2	.	CASRQPNSPLHF	TGTGCCTCACGACAGCCTAATTCACCCCTCCACTTT
.	TRBJ2-1	TRBV7-8	TRBD1	CASSVGTGGYNEQFF	TGTGCCAGCAGCGTCGGGACAGGGGGGTACAATGAGCAGTTCTTC
few	TRBJ1-1	TRBV6-5	.	CASNWGGRNTEAFF	TGTGCCAGCAACTGGGGCGGCCGGAACACTGAAGCTTTCTTT
.	TRBJ1-4	TRBV2	TRBD1	CASGTESVYGEKLFF	TGTGCCAGCGGGACAGAATCCGTATATGGTGAAAAACTGTTTTTT
.	TRBJ1-5	TRBV4-3	.	CASSQNRVQPQHF	TGCGCCAGCAGCCAAAACAGGGTTCAGCCCCAGCATTTT
.	TRBJ2-1	TRBV11-3	TRBD2	CASSLVGLAGVNEQFF	TGTGCCAGCAGCTTAGTCGGTTTAGCGGGAGTCAATGAGCAGTTCTTC
.	TRBJ1-6	TRBV7-2	TRBD1	CASSFQPGQSNSPLHF	TGTGCCAGCAGCTTCCAACCGGGACAGAGTAATTCACCCCTCCACTTT
.	TRBJ1-2	TRBV5-6	TRBD1	CASSLGQGMGSGYTF	TGTGCCAGCAGCTTGGGACAGGGGATGGGAAGTGGCTACACCTTC
.	TRBJ1-2	TRBV28	TRBD1	CASSSADRDNGYTF	TGTGCCAGCAGTTCAGCCGACAGGGATAATGGCTACACCTTC
once	TRBJ1-1	TRBV30	.	CAWSSVYGNTEAFF	TGTGCCTGGAGTTCGGTATATGGGAACACTGAAGCTTTCTTT
.	TRBJ2-5	TRBV9	TRBD2	CASSVGPAGGQETQYF	TGTGCCAGCAGCGTAGGGCCCGCCGGGGGGCAAGAGACCCAGTACTTC
.	TRBJ1-4	TRBV19	.	CAVMGDNNEKLFF	TGTGCCGTGATGGGGGACAATAATGAAAAACTGTTTTTT
.	TRBJ2-1	TRBV5-6	TRBD2	CASSLETSGGIYNEQFF	TGTGCCAGCAGCTTGGAAACTAGCGGGGGGATCTACAATGAGCAGTTCTTC
.	TRBJ1-4	TRBV9	.	CASSAIGRGNEKLFF	TGTGCCAGCAGCGCTATAGGGAGGGGTAACGAAAAACTGTTTTTT
.	TRBJ2-1	TRBV7-6	TRBD1	CASSLGDRNEQFF	TGTGCCAGCAGCTTAGGGGACAGGAATGAGCAGTTCTTC
.	TRBJ1-4	TRBV7-2	TRBD1	CASSSDRLRGQVTAGELFF	TGTGCCAGCAGCTCCGACCGACTACGGGGACAGGTTACCGCCGGGGAACTGTTTTTT
.	TRBJ2-3	TRBV4-2	TRBD2	CASSQGVAGGPDTQYF	TGTGCCAGCAGCCAAGGCGTAGCGGGGGGGCCGGATACGCAGTATTTT
once	TRBJ2-1	TRBV13	.	CASSLPPETANEQFF	TGTGCCAGCAGCTTACCCCCGGAGACGGCCAATGAGCAGTTCTTC
.	TRBJ2-3	TRBV4-2	TRBD2	CASSQELAGGTDTQYF	TGTGCCAGCAGCCAAGAGTTAGCGGGGGGGACAGATACGCAGTATTTT
.	TRBJ2-2	TRBV2	.	CASSRVGAQNTGELFF	TGTGCCAGCAGTCGTGTGGGGGCGCAGAACACCGGGGAGCTGTTTTTT